The 24 T cell receptor beta chains below all came from one sample that was sequenced in a study of cytomegalovirus exposure and HLA in healthy donors. PCR involved 60 Vbeta and 13 Jbeta primers. The repertoire was sequenced with immunoSEQ multiplex PCR; TCRdb's copy has only in-frame clones and lacks some. The sample yields fewer than 350,000 clones, 70% to 90% seen once. Material for sequencing was PBMCs. Receptors originate from a woman between 18 and 29 years old in good health and CMV-seronegative.

The rearrangement links TRBV9 to TRBJ1-2; 8 bases agree with TRBD1. CDR1 is SGDLS, CDR2 YYNGEE, per germline. CDR3 length: 14 residues. The V gene end was trimmed by 4 bases and the J gene end by 8 bases; junction bases not matched to a gene: 10. CDR3 residues: CASSPGQGAGGYTF. The CDR3 nucleotides read TGTGCCAGCAGCCCCGGGCAGGGGGCTGGGGGCTACACCTTC.

The rearrangement uses TRBV4-1 and TRBJ2-7, with 7 bases that match TRBD1. V shed 1 base, J shed 3 bases, and the junction held 12 bases outside the gene matches. This CDR3 comprises 17 residues. Germline V gene data show CDR1 as MGHRA and CDR2 as YSYEKL. CDR3 protein: CASSQGPGTDSFYEQYF. The DNA of the CDR3 is TGCGCCAGCAGCCAAGGGCCCGGGACAGACTCTTTCTACGAGCAGTACTTC.

The chain joins TRBV15 to TRBJ1-2; 11 bases match TRBD1. The CDR3 has 16 residues. After removal of 2 bases from V and 2 bases from J, the junction contained 4 bases not matched to a gene. Germline V gene sequence: CDR1 LNHNV, CDR2 YYDKDF (reference sequence). CDR3 sequence reads: CATSRSRTGGNYGYTF. In DNA, the CDR3 is TGTGCCACCAGCAGATCTCGGACAGGGGGCAACTATGGCTACACCTTC.

The chain is built from TRBV5-8 and TRBJ2-4, with 7 bases lining up with TRBD1. The CDR3 loop spans 15 amino acids. Germline V CDR1 and CDR2: SGHTS, YDEGEE. V shed 0 bases, J shed 8 bases, and the junction held 8 bases outside the gene matches. The CDR3 protein is CASSLVGRGTDIQYF. CDR3 DNA: TGTGCCAGCAGCTTGGTAGGTCGAGGGACAGACATTCAGTACTTC.

The rearrangement uses TRBV7-8 and TRBJ2-1, with TRBD1 identical over 7 bases. V was clipped by 2 bases and J by 5 bases; unmatched bases: 3. The CDR3 contains 14 residues. Germline V gives CDR1 SGHVS, CDR2 FQNEAQ. DNA for the CDR3: TGTGCCAGCAGCTTAAGGGACAGCAACAATGAGCAGTTCTTC. Translated: CASSLRDSNNEQFF. The full variable domain, rest sourced from reference TRBV7-8 and TRBJ2-1, is GAGVSQSPRYKVAKRGQDVALRCDPISGHVSLFWYQQALGQGPEFLTYFQNEAQLDKSGLPSDRFFAERPEGSVSTLKIQRTQQEDSAVYLCASSLRDSNNEQFFGPGTRLTVL.

This chain connects TRBV4-1 to TRBJ2-7; 9 bases are shared with TRBD1. This CDR3 is built from 15 residues. Germline V CDR1 and CDR2: MGHRA, YSYEKL. V lost 4 bases to trimming and J lost 1 base; unmatched junction nucleotides: 5. The CDR3 loop reads CASSPGQGLSYEQYF. The DNA for the CDR3 is TGCGCCAGCAGCCCCGGACAGGGGCTTTCCTACGAGCAGTACTTC.

This chain uses TRBV7-2 with TRBJ2-7; 10 bases are shared with TRBD2. V lost 0 bases and J lost 4; bases outside the gene matches: 3. Germline values: CDR1 SGHTA, CDR2 FQGNSA. The CDR3 sequence is 15 residues long. This CDR3 reads CASSLAGTSAYEQYF. For the CDR3, the DNA is TGTGCCAGCAGCTTAGCCGGGACTAGCGCATACGAGCAGTACTTC. Full variable domain (missing parts from reference TRBV7-2 and TRBJ2-7): GAGVSQSPSNKVTEKGKDVELRCDPISGHTALYWYRQSLGQGLEFLIYFQGNSAPDKSGLPSDRFSAERTGGSVSTLTIQRTQQEDSAVYLCASSLAGTSAYEQYFGPGTRLTVT.

The genes are TRBV4-1 and TRBJ2-7, with a possible D match to TRBD1 (5 bases). The V gene's germline CDR1 is MGHRA and CDR2 YSYEKL. This CDR3 has 15 residues. Trimming left V 1 base short and J 2 bases short, with 12 bases between. The CDR3 sequence is CASSQVTDRPYEQYF. The CDR3 coding sequence is TGCGCCAGCAGCCAAGTAACAGACAGACCCTACGAGCAGTACTTC.

V is TRBV30 and J is TRBJ1-2, with 7 bases matching TRBD1. Trimming took 3 bases from V and 3 from J; bases not matched to a gene: 4. Germline-derived CDR1 and CDR2 are GTSNPN and SVGIG (reference sequence). This CDR3 spans 13 amino acids. CDR3 sequence reads: CAWSADRDYGYTF. For the CDR3, the DNA is TGTGCCTGGAGCGCCGACAGGGACTATGGCTACACCTTC.

This clone was detected once. This same CDR3 is encoded by further DNA sequences in the sample. The chain carries TRBV9 and TRBJ1-2, with 8 bases lining up with TRBD1. Germline CDR1 reads SGDLS; CDR2 reads YYNGEE. Trimming at V came to 2 bases and at J to 3 bases, leaving 3 bases not matched to a gene. The CDR3 consists of 14 residues. The CDR3 protein is CASSVGQGDYGYTF. In nucleotides, the CDR3 is TGTGCCAGCAGCGTCGGACAGGGAGACTATGGCTACACCTTC.

The V call is TRBV5-4, the J call TRBJ2-3, with 8 bases fitting TRBD1. Per germline, CDR1 SGHNT and CDR2 YYREEE (reference sequence). The CDR3 runs 13 residues. Germline trimming cut 0 bases from V and 8 bases from J; bases unmatched to any gene: 2. The CDR3 spells CASSLGGQATQYF. The CDR3 bases are TGTGCCAGCAGCTTGGGGGGACAGGCTACGCAGTATTTT.

The CDR3 nucleotides are TGCGCCAGCAGCCAAAACCGACAGGGAGGCACTGAAGCTTTCTTT. Translation: CASSQNRQGGTEAFF. The chain uses TRBV4-1 and TRBJ1-1, with TRBD1 matching 7 bases. Germline V CDR1 and CDR2: MGHRA, YSYEKL. CDR3 length: 15 amino acids. V was clipped by 2 bases and J by 4 bases; unmatched bases: 7.

The chain combines TRBV9 with TRBJ2-7; no reliable D call. Trimming cost V 0 bases and J 5 bases, with 15 bases left between them. The CDR3 consists of 15 residues. Germline V lookup: CDR1 SGDLS, CDR2 YYNGEE. The CDR3 nucleotides read TGTGCCAGCAGCGTAGCTCCAGCCGGGTTCCACGAGCAGTACTTC. Protein: CASSVAPAGFHEQYF.

The chain couples TRBV6-5 to TRBJ1-6; D perhaps matches TRBD1 (6 bases). Germline assignment: CDR1 MNHEY and CDR2 SVGAGI. CDR3 length: 15 amino acids. V was trimmed by 7 bases and J by 9 bases, leaving 19 bases between them. In DNA form, the CDR3 reads TGTGCCAGCAACCAAAGGACAGATTCCCGTTCACCCCTCCACTTT. This sequence encodes CASNQRTDSRSPLHF.

Concerning this clone: This sample includes further DNA sequences coding for the same CDR3. CDR3 DNA sequence: TGTGCCTGGGGGACAGGGGGAAATCAGCCCCAGCATTTT. Translated, it gives CAWGTGGNQPQHF. The chain combines TRBV30 with TRBJ1-5; 11 nucleotides agree with TRBD1. The CDR3 extends over 13 amino acids. V trimming: 5 bases; J trimming: 4 bases; junction bases outside the gene matches: 1. Germline V CDR1 and CDR2: GTSNPN, SVGIG (reference sequence). The entire variable domain, with the rest obtained from reference TRBV30 and TRBJ1-5, is as follows: SQTIHQWPATLVQPVGSPLSLECTVEGTSNPNLYWYRQAAGRGLQLLFYSVGIGQISSEVPQNLSASRPQDRQFILSSKKLLLSDSGFYLCAWGTGGNQPQHFGDGTRLSIL.

The chain recombines TRBV2 with TRBJ1-2; no clear D gene. V lost 6 bases, J lost 0 bases, and 11 bases lay in between. This CDR3 has 14 residues. Looked up from germline, CDR1 is SNHLY and CDR2 is FYNNEI. CDR3 DNA: TGTGCCAGCAGCCCGATTGACACTAACTATGGCTACACCTTC. Translation gives CASSPIDTNYGYTF.

J is TRBJ2-1 and V is TRBV19; 10 nucleotides agree with TRBD2. After removal of 5 bases from V and 0 bases from J, the junction contained 4 bases not matched to a gene. The CDR3 spans 16 residues. Germline V lookup: CDR1 LNHDA, CDR2 SQIVND (reference sequence). CDR3 in DNA: TGTGCCAGTAGTCTTAGCGGGGGGCTCTCCTACAATGAGCAGTTCTTC. Translated, it gives CASSLSGGLSYNEQFF. Full variable domain (rest looked up from reference TRBV19 and TRBJ2-1): DGGITQSPKYLFRKEGQNVTLSCEQNLNHDAMYWYRQDPGQGLRLIYYSQIVNDFQKGDIAEGYSVSREKKESFPLTVTSAQKNPTAFYLCASSLSGGLSYNEQFFGPGTRLTVL.

V gene TRBV4-1 combines with J gene TRBJ1-3, with D tentatively TRBD1 (5 bases). Trimming removed 0 bases from V and 0 bases from J, with 9 bases in between. CDR3 length equals 16 residues. CDR1 is MGHRA and CDR2 is YSYEKL in the germline V gene. For the CDR3, the DNA is TGCGCCAGCAGCCAAGATCGAACAGGCTCTGGAAACACCATATATTTT. It encodes CASSQDRTGSGNTIYF.

The genes are TRBV11-2 and TRBJ1-2, with D unclear. V was cut by 4 bases and J by 7 bases, with 10 bases left in between. Germline CDR1 and CDR2: SGHAT and FQNNGV. This CDR3 has 12 amino acids. Written as DNA, the CDR3 is TGTGCCAGCAGCTCAGACCGGGGTGGCTACACCTTC. Translating gives CASSSDRGGYTF.

V usage is TRBV7-8 and J usage is TRBJ1-3, with unresolved D. This CDR3 spans 14 amino acids. The germline V gene has CDR1 SGHVS and CDR2 FQNEAQ. The V end was cut by 2 bases, the J end by 8 bases, with 13 bases between. The CDR3, as DNA: TGTGCCAGCAGCTTAAGGGCGGGTATTGACACCATATATTTT. It translates to CASSLRAGIDTIYF.

This chain links TRBV5-1 with TRBJ2-4, with 7 bases aligning to TRBD2. Germline V gene sequence: CDR1 SGHRS, CDR2 YFSETQ. J lost 8 bases, V lost 0 bases, and 5 bases had no gene match. The CDR3 extends over 14 amino acids. CDR3 in DNA: TGCGCCAGCAGCTTGGATGGCGGGGGAGACATTCAGTACTTC. Translation: CASSLDGGGDIQYF.

The chain combines TRBV12-5 with TRBJ2-5; D perhaps matches TRBD2 (6 bases). Germline V gene lookup returns CDR1 LGHNT and CDR2 FRNRAP. This CDR3 region has 15 residues. V lost 3 bases, J lost 5 bases, and 16 bases lay in between. CDR3 nucleotides: TGTGCTAGTGGTTTAGGGCTAGGAGGGCGGGAGACCCAGTACTTC. This codes for CASGLGLGGRETQYF.

The rearrangement joins TRBV27 to TRBJ2-7; 8 bases match TRBD2. J was trimmed by 4 bases and V by 6 bases; bases with no gene match: 11. The CDR3 is 15 residues long. Germline V gives CDR1 MNHEY, CDR2 SMNVEV (reference sequence). CDR3 DNA: TGTGCCAGCAGCTTTGTCGGGGGGGCTGGGTACGAGCAGTACTTC. This codes for CASSFVGGAGYEQYF.

This rearrangement joins TRBV9 to TRBJ2-7; D is unresolved. The V gene's germline CDR1 is SGDLS and CDR2 YYNGEE. The CDR3 runs 12 residues. Trimming removed 0 bases at V and 6 bases at J, with 7 bases between. The CDR3 DNA reads TGTGCCAGCAGCGTAGATGAGAGCGAGCAGTACTTC. Protein: CASSVDESEQYF.